The next 30 T cell receptor beta chains were all read from a single sample in a study of T cell repertoires in breast cancer. Blocking oligonucleotides added to a second nested PCR suppressed unpaired genes. TCRdb re-analysed the emulsion pairing reads in MiXCR, keeping a single row per CDR3 protein. The data contain around 43,000 distinct CDR3 sequences, 45% of them singletons. The expanded emulsion RT-PCR method captured paired alpha and beta chains from CD8+ T cells. The sample was CD8+ T cells. The receptors shown here come from a pool of human donors with breast cancer or a healthy control (not recorded which).

The V call is TRBV10-2, the J call TRBJ2-3, with D maybe TRBD2 (6 bases). The germline V gene has CDR1 WSHSY and CDR2 SAAADI. V was pared by 6 bases and J by 2 bases, with 12 bases between. This CDR3 has 14 residues. The CDR3 bases are TGCGCCAGCAGATTGACTAGTACCACAGATACGCAGTATTTT. Protein: CASRLTSTTDTQYF.

Of note for this clonotype: Just one base apart from a much larger clone, this may be a read error. The J gene is TRBJ1-1, the V gene TRBV14; no reliable D call. The V gene's germline CDR1 is SGHDN and CDR2 FVKESK. The CDR3 has 12 residues. In DNA form, the CDR3 reads TGTGCCGGCAGCCAAGGAAGGGCTGAAGCTTTCTTT. This encodes CAGSQGRAEAFF.

The chain links TRBV5-1 to TRBJ2-5; D is possibly TRBD1 or TRBD2 (5 bases each). This CDR3 spans 15 amino acids. The ends were cut back, 6 bases at V and 2 bases at J, with 17 bases in the middle. CDR1 and CDR2 (germline): SGHRS, YFSETQ. CDR3 in DNA: TGCGCCAGCACCTCGGCCGGGACGACACAAGAGACCCAGTACTTC. It yields the protein CASTSAGTTQETQYF.

There are many counts of this clonotype. V is TRBV7-2 and J is TRBJ2-5; no firm D call. Germline V CDR1 and CDR2: SGHTA, FQGNSA. The CDR3 runs to 13 residues. V dropped 1 base and J dropped 7 bases, with 10 bases sitting between them. In DNA form, the CDR3 reads TGTGCCAGCAGCTTAGGCTATTACGGGACCCAGTACTTC. It codes for CASSLGYYGTQYF.

The chain uses TRBV25-1 and TRBJ2-7, with a possible D match to TRBD2 (5 bases). CDR1 and CDR2 from the germline V gene are MGHDK and SYGVNS. The CDR3 is made up of 15 amino acids. V lost 1 base and J 3 bases, leaving 13 bases between the germline ends. The CDR3 DNA reads as TGTGCCAGCAGTGAATCGGGGTACGAGGGCTACGAGCAGTACTTC. Its protein is CASSESGYEGYEQYF.

The V gene is TRBV12-3 or TRBV12-4, the J gene TRBJ1-1; the D gene is possibly TRBD1 (5 bases). There are 15 residues in the CDR3. Trimming removed 7 bases from V and 12 bases from J, with 27 bases in between. The CDR3 is CASTSAPSGFIGSFF. CDR3 DNA: TGTGCCAGCACCTCCGCCCCCTCAGGGTTCATTGGGTCTTTCTTT.

The chain couples TRBV29-1 to TRBJ2-7, with 7 nucleotides matching TRBD1. Germline V gene lookup returns CDR1 SQVTM and CDR2 ANQGSEA. V shed 1 base and J 6 bases; nucleotides not matched to a gene: 6. This CDR3 contains 13 residues. CDR3 loop: CSVEGRRGTEQYF. CDR3 nucleotides: TGCAGCGTTGAAGGTCGCAGGGGGACCGAGCAGTACTTC.

On this clonotype itself: A much larger clone sits a single nucleotide away, making a read error possible. The rearrangement links TRBV7-2 to TRBJ2-3, with D unclear. The CDR3 totals 13 residues. The germline V gene encodes CDR1 SGHTA and CDR2 FQGNSA. V was trimmed by 3 bases and J by 4 bases, leaving 8 bases between them. This CDR3 reads CASSFPWPDTQYF. CDR3 coding DNA: TGTGCCAGCAGCTTCCCATGGCCAGATACGCAGTATTTT.

The rearrangement links TRBV6-2 or TRBV6-3 to TRBJ2-2; 10 nucleotides align to TRBD2. The CDR3 consists of 19 residues. The J segment lost 5 bases and the V segment lost 7 bases, leaving 19 bases of the junction unmatched. The germline gives CDR1 MNHEY, CDR2 SVGEGT. The CDR3 protein is CASTRRAGTSAGRTGELFF. CDR3 nucleotide sequence: TGTGCCAGCACAAGAAGGGCCGGGACTAGCGCAGGGAGGACCGGGGAGCTGTTTTTT.

The chain combines TRBV20-1 with TRBJ2-3, with 11 bases fitting TRBD2. The CDR3 loop spans 14 amino acids. Germline CDR1 and CDR2: DFQATT and SNEGSKA (reference sequence). With 5 bases clipped from V and 3 bases from J, the junction kept 4 bases outside the gene matches. CDR3 sequence reads: CSALTSGSTDTQYF. The DNA for the CDR3 is TGCAGTGCTCTTACTAGCGGGAGTACAGATACGCAGTATTTT.

The rearrangement uses TRBV2 and TRBJ2-1; no clear D. The CDR3 sequence is 15 residues long. The germline V gene encodes CDR1 SNHLY and CDR2 FYNNEI. Deletions cut 5 bases from V and 7 bases from J, with 18 bases between. This CDR3 reads CASSPTKAPGNEQFF. As DNA, the CDR3 is TGTGCCAGCAGTCCTACTAAGGCCCCTGGGAATGAGCAGTTCTTC.

The CDR3, as DNA: TGCGCCAGCAGCTTGGATACGGGGGTAGGGTATGGCTACACCTTC. Residues: CASSLDTGVGYGYTF. The chain joins TRBV5-1 to TRBJ1-2, with D perhaps TRBD1 (5 bases). Germline loops: CDR1 SGHRS, CDR2 YFSETQ. The CDR3 length is 15 residues. The V end was cut by 0 bases, the J end by 5 bases, with 14 bases between.

V gene TRBV27 combines with J gene TRBJ2-1, with 10 bases identical to TRBD2. This CDR3 is built from 15 residues. The germline CDR1 and CDR2 sequences are MNHEY and SMNVEV (reference sequence). Trimming at V came to 5 bases and at J to 5 bases, leaving 6 bases not matched to a gene. The CDR3 DNA reads as TGTGCCAGCAGTCGGGTAGCGGGGGGCGACAATGAGCAGTTCTTC. The encoded protein is CASSRVAGGDNEQFF.

This clonotype was counted only a few times. The chain employs TRBV2 and TRBJ1-1; no firm D call. Germline-derived CDR1 and CDR2 are SNHLY and FYNNEI. The CDR3 is made up of 12 amino acids. V lost 8 bases and J lost 0, with 7 bases in between. The CDR3 protein is CASSRVNTEAFF. CDR3 bases: TGTGCCAGCTCAAGGGTGAACACTGAAGCTTTCTTT.

The rearrangement uses TRBV15 and TRBJ2-7, with 9 bases fitting TRBD2. Germline loops: CDR1 LNHNV, CDR2 YYDKDF (reference sequence). With 4 bases clipped from V and 6 bases from J, the junction kept 4 bases outside the gene matches. This CDR3 spans 13 amino acids. Here the CDR3 reads CATSNGLAREQYF. The CDR3 DNA reads as TGTGCCACCAGCAACGGACTAGCGCGCGAGCAGTACTTC.

This clonotype was found a few times. V is TRBV29-1 and J is TRBJ2-2, with TRBD1 as a possible D gene (6 bases). Trimming removed 7 bases at V and 5 bases at J, with 8 bases between. This CDR3 is 11 amino acids long. Germline V gives CDR1 SQVTM, CDR2 ANQGSEA. The CDR3 DNA is TGCAGCGGCCAGGGGACCGGGGAGCTGTTTTTT. As protein: CSGQGTGELFF.

The V call is TRBV5-1, the J call TRBJ1-1; a possible D gene is TRBD1 (5 bases). The V end lost 2 bases, the J end lost 0 bases, and 8 bases lay between the germline ends. CDR3 length: 14 amino acids. Looked up from germline, CDR1 is SGHRS and CDR2 is YFSETQ. The CDR3 sequence: CASSFTGVNTEAFF. The CDR3, as DNA: TGCGCCAGCAGCTTCACGGGGGTGAACACTGAAGCTTTCTTT.

V is TRBV5-6 and J is TRBJ1-5; D is uncertain. Trimming stripped 2 bases from V and 0 bases from J, with 9 bases between. Per germline, CDR1 SGHDT and CDR2 YYEEEE. The CDR3 sequence is 15 residues long. CDR3 coding DNA: TGTGCCAGCAGCTTTGGAGAGTATAGCAATCAGCCCCAGCATTTT. Protein: CASSFGEYSNQPQHF.

CDR3 nucleotide sequence: TGCAGTGCTAGCCGACAGTCGGGCACTGAAGCTTTCTTT. This codes for CSASRQSGTEAFF. This chain joins TRBV20-1 and TRBJ1-1, with a weak D call TRBD1 (5 bases). This CDR3 region has 13 residues. CDR1 and CDR2 (germline): DFQATT, SNEGSKA (reference sequence). Deletions cut 3 bases from V and 4 bases from J, with 12 bases between.

This clonotype showed up many times. The V call is TRBV6-2 or TRBV6-3, the J call TRBJ2-7; 8 bases align to TRBD1. V lost 5 bases, J lost 2 bases, and 11 bases stayed unmatched. CDR1 is MNHEY, CDR2 SVGEGT, per germline. The CDR3 is made up of 16 amino acids. The DNA of the CDR3 is TGTGCCAGCAGTCACACTCCTTTACAGGGGGCCTACGAGCAGTACTTC. Its protein product is CASSHTPLQGAYEQYF.

The chain recombines TRBV7-2 with TRBJ1-6; D is undetermined. The CDR3 is made up of 10 amino acids. Between the trimmed V and J ends, which lost 8 bases and 5 bases, there was a span of 1 base. CDR1 SGHTA and CDR2 FQGNSA come from the germline V gene. DNA for the CDR3: TGTGCCAGCGATAATTCACCCCTCCACTTT. Encoded protein: CASDNSPLHF.

This clonotype was picked up a small number of times. The chain links TRBV12-3 or TRBV12-4 to TRBJ1-1; TRBD1 might be the D (6 bases). Between the trimmed V and J ends, which lost 7 bases and 4 bases, there was a span of 16 bases. This CDR3 spans 14 amino acids. The CDR3 protein is CASTTVGGRTEAFF. The DNA of the CDR3 is TGTGCCAGCACCACCGTCGGGGGCCGCACTGAAGCTTTCTTT.

This chain connects TRBV19 to TRBJ2-3, with 9 bases that match TRBD1. J was trimmed by 2 bases and V by 5 bases; bases with no gene match: 11. There are 17 residues in the CDR3. Germline-derived CDR1 and CDR2 are LNHDA and SQIVND (reference sequence). CDR3 coding DNA: TGTGCCAGTAGTCTCCGTCCCGGGACAGGGAACACAGATACGCAGTATTTT. Residues: CASSLRPGTGNTDTQYF.

This chain connects TRBV6-1 to TRBJ1-2, with TRBD1 matching over 7 bases. CDR1 is MNHNS and CDR2 is SASEGT in the germline V gene. The CDR3 sequence is 12 residues long. After removal of 0 bases from V and 13 bases from J, the junction contained 5 bases not matched to a gene. The CDR3 DNA sequence: TGTGCCAGCAGTGAAGCGGCGACAGGGACCACCTTC. This encodes CASSEAATGTTF.

This sequence joins TRBV28 and TRBJ1-2, with D maybe TRBD1 (5 bases). The CDR3 runs 15 residues. Germline lookup yields CDR1 MDHEN and CDR2 SYDVKM. Trimming shortened V by 5 bases and J by 4 bases, and 17 bases separated the two germline ends. The CDR3 region is CASSLLPRGAYGYTF. Here the CDR3 DNA reads TGTGCCAGCAGTCTGCTGCCAAGGGGAGCCTATGGCTACACCTTC.

The rearrangement links TRBV6-1 to TRBJ2-7; possible D gene TRBD2, 5 bases. This CDR3 has 14 residues. Germline CDR1 reads MNHNS; CDR2 reads SASEGT. V was trimmed by 1 base and J by 5 bases, leaving 12 bases between them. In DNA form, the CDR3 reads TGTGCCAGCAGTGAAGGGACTTTGTCCAACGAGCAGTACTTC. This sequence encodes CASSEGTLSNEQYF.

This clonotype has only a few counts. V usage is TRBV6-2 or TRBV6-3 and J usage is TRBJ1-2; 7 nucleotides agree with TRBD1. The trim removed 4 bases at V and 5 bases at J, leaving 10 bases unmatched. This CDR3 has 15 residues. Germline CDR1 is MNHEY and CDR2 is SVGEGT. The CDR3 DNA reads as TGTGCCAGCAGTTGGCAGGGGGGTCTTGTTTATGGCTACACCTTC. It yields the protein CASSWQGGLVYGYTF.

The chain is built from TRBV3-1 and TRBJ2-1; 8 nucleotides line up with TRBD2. J was trimmed by 7 bases and V by 3 bases; bases with no gene match: 11. The CDR3 consists of 16 residues. The germline V gene encodes CDR1 LGHDT and CDR2 YNNKEL (reference sequence). The CDR3 loop reads CASSHNSGGVGNEQFF. CDR3 nucleotide sequence: TGTGCCAGCAGCCACAACAGCGGGGGAGTGGGGAATGAGCAGTTCTTC.

The chain combines TRBV7-3 with TRBJ2-3; 10 bases fit TRBD2. The CDR3 runs 15 residues. Looked up from germline, CDR1 is SGHTA and CDR2 is FQGTGA. The V gene end was trimmed by 5 bases and the J gene end by 6 bases; junction bases not matched to a gene: 8. The CDR3 DNA is TGTGCCAGCAGCAGATTAGCGGGGGGCGAGGATACGCAGTATTTT. Encoded protein: CASSRLAGGEDTQYF.

Sample share makes this clonotype medium-sized (0.01 to 0.1%). The CDR3 here is CSARPGTENQPQHF. The CDR3 bases are TGCAGTGCTAGGCCCGGGACAGAGAATCAGCCCCAGCATTTT. V and J are TRBV20-1 and TRBJ1-5, with 7 bases fitting TRBD1. The V segment lost 3 bases and the J segment 4 bases; nucleotides outside the gene matches: 6. Germline values: CDR1 DFQATT, CDR2 SNEGSKA (reference sequence). The CDR3 has 14 residues.